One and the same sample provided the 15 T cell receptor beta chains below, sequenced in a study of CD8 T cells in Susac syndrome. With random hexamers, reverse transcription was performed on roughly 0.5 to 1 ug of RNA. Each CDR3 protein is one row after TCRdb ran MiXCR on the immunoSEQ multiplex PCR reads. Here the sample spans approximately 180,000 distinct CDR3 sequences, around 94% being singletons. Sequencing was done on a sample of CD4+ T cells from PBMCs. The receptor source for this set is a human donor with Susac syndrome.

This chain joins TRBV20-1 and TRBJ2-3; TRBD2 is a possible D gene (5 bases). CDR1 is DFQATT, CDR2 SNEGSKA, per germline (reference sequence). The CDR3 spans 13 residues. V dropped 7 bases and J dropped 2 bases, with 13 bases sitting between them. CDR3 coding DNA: TGCAGTGGCGGAGGTCGGGACACAGATACGCAGTATTTT. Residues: CSGGGRDTDTQYF.

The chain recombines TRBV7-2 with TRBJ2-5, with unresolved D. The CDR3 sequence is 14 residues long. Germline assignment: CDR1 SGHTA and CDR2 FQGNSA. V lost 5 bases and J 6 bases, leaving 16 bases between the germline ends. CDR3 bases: TGTGCCAGCAGCCGCATGGGAACTGCGAAGACCCAGTACTTC. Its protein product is CASSRMGTAKTQYF.

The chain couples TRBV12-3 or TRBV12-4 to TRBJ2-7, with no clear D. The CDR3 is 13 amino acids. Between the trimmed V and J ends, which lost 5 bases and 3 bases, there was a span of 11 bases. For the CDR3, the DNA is TGTGCCAGCAGTCCCCAGAGTAACTACGAGCAGTACTTC. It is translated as CASSPQSNYEQYF.

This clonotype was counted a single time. Here the CDR3 DNA reads TGCAGTGCTACTAGGTCCTTACGCGAGCAGTACTTC. Protein sequence: CSATRSLREQYF. This rearrangement joins TRBV20-1 to TRBJ2-7, with unresolved D. The CDR3 length is 12 residues. Trimming cost V 4 bases and J 6 bases, with 13 bases left between them. Germline V lookup: CDR1 DFQATT, CDR2 SNEGSKA (reference sequence).

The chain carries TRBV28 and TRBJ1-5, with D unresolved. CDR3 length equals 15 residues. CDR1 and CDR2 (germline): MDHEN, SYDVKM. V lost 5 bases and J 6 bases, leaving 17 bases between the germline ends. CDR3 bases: TGTGCCAGCAGTCCAGCTGGGTTTTCTCGTCAGCCCCAGCATTTT. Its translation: CASSPAGFSRQPQHF.

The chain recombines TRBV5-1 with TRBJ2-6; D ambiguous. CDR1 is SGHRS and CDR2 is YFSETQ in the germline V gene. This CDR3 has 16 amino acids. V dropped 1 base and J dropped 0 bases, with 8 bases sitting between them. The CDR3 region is CASSLFGSSGANVLTF. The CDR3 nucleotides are TGCGCCAGCAGCTTGTTCGGATCCTCTGGGGCCAACGTCCTGACTTTC. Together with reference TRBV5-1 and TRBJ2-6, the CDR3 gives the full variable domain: KAGVTQTPRYLIKTRGQQVTLSCSPISGHRSVSWYQQTPGQGLQFLFEYFSETQRNKGNFPGRFSGRQFSNSRSEMNVSTLELGDSALYLCASSLFGSSGANVLTFGAGSRLTVL.

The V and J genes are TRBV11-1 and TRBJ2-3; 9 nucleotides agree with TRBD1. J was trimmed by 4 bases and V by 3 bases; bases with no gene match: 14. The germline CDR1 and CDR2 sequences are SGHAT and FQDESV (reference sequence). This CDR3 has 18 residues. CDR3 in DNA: TGTGCCAGCAGCTTTGGGCTCCGGACAGGGGCTGGAGCAGATACGCAGTATTTT. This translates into CASSFGLRTGAGADTQYF.

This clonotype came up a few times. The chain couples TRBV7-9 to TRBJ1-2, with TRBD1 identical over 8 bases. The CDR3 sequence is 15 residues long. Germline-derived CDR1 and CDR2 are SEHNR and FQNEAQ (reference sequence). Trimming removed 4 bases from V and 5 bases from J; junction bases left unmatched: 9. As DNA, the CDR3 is TGTGCCAGCAGCTACGACAGGGGCCTGGGGTATGGCTACACCTTC. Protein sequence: CASSYDRGLGYGYTF.

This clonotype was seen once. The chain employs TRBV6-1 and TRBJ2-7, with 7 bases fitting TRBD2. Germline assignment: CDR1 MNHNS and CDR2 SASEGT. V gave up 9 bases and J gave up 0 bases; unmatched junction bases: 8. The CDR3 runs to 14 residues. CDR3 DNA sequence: TGTGCCAGTCTCGAGCGGGGCATCTCCTACGAGCAGTACTTC. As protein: CASLERGISYEQYF.

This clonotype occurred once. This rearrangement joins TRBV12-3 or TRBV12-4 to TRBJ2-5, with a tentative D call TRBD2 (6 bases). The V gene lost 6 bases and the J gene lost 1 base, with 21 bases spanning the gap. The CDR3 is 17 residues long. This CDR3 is CASSPPREVDLQETQYF. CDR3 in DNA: TGTGCCAGCAGCCCCCCTAGGGAGGTGGATCTCCAAGAGACCCAGTACTTC.

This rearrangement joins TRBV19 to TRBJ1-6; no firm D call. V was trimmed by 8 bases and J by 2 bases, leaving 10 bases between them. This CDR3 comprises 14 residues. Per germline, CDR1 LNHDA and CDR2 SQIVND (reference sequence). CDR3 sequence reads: CASSRDTYNSPLHF. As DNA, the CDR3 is TGTGCCAGTTCCCGGGATACCTATAATTCACCCCTCCACTTT. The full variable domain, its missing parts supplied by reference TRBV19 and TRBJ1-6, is DGGITQSPKYLFRKEGQNVTLSCEQNLNHDAMYWYRQDPGQGLRLIYYSQIVNDFQKGDIAEGYSVSREKKESFPLTVTSAQKNPTAFYLCASSRDTYNSPLHFGNGTRLTVT.

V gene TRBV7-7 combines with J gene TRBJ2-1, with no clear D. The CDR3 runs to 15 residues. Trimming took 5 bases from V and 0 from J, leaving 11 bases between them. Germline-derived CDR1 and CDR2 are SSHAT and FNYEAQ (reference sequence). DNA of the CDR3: TGTGCCAGCAGCACCGGACCCGGCTCCTACAATGAGCAGTTCTTC. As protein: CASSTGPGSYNEQFF.

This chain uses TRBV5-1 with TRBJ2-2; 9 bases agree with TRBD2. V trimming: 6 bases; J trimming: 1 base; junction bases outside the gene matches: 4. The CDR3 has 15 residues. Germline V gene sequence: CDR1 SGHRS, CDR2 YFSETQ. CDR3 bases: TGCGCCAGCAACACACTAGCGGGGAACACCGGGGAGCTGTTTTTT. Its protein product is CASNTLAGNTGELFF.

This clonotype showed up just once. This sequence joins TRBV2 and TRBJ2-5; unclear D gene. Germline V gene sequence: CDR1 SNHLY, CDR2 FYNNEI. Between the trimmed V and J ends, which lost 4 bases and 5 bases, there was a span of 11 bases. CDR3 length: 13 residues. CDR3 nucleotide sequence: TGTGCCAGCAGTGCGTCCGACTTGGAGACCCAGTACTTC. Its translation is CASSASDLETQYF.

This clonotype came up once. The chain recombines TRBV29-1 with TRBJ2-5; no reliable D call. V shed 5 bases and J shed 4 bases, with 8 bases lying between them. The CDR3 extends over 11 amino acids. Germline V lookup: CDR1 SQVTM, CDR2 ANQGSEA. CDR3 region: CSVKMRETQYF. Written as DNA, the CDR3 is TGCAGCGTTAAAATGCGAGAGACCCAGTACTTC.